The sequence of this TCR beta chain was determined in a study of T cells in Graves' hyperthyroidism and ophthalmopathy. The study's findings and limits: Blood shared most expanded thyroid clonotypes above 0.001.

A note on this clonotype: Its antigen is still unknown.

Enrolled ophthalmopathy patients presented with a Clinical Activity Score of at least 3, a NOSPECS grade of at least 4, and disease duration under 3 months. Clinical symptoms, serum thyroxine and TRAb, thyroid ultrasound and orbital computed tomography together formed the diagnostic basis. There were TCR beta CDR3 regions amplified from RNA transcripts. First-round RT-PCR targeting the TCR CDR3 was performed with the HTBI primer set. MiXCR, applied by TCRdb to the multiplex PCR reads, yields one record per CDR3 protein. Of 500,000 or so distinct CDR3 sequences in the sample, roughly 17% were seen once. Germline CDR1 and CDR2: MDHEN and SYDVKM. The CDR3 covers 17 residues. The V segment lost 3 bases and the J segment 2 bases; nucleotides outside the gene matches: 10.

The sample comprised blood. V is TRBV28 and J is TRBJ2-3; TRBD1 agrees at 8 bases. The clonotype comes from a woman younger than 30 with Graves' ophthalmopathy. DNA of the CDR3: TGTGCCAGCAGTTTGATTGGGTGGACAGGGCCCACAGATACGCAGTATTTT. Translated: CASSLIGWTGPTDTQYF. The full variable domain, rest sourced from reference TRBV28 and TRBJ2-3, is DVKVTQSSRYLVKRTGEKVFLECVQDMDHENMFWYRQDPGLGLRLIYFSYDVKMKEKGDIPEGYSVSREKKERFSLILESASTNQTSMYLCASSLIGWTGPTDTQYFGPGTRLTVL.